The 23 T cell receptor beta chains below come from one sample, sequenced in a study of blood T cell repertoires in COVID-19. The method was immunoSEQ multiplex PCR; TCRdb's version includes in-frame clones alone and lacks a portion of them. The repertoire includes around 150,000 clones, approximately 86% of them detected once, and approximately 3.5% sits in the top ten. The sequenced sample consisted of peripheral blood. Receptor source: a man in his 70s with acute or convalescent COVID-19.

V usage is TRBV10-3 and J usage is TRBJ2-2; TRBD1 is a possible D gene (5 bases). Trimming pared 2 bases from V and 1 base from J, leaving 11 bases between. Germline CDR1 ENHRY, CDR2 SYGVKD. The CDR3 consists of 16 residues. The CDR3 sequence is CAISEQNRRNTGELFF. CDR3 nucleotide sequence: TGTGCCATCAGTGAGCAAAACAGGAGGAACACCGGGGAGCTGTTTTTT.

The chain employs TRBV18 and TRBJ2-5, with TRBD1 matching 9 bases. CDR1 and CDR2 (germline): KGHSH, LQKENI. The trim removed 8 bases at V and 2 bases at J, leaving 9 bases unmatched. The CDR3 is 15 residues long. The CDR3: CASTGTGHSQETQYF. As DNA, the CDR3 is TGTGCCAGCACCGGGACAGGGCACTCTCAAGAGACCCAGTACTTC.

V usage is TRBV9 and J usage is TRBJ2-7, with TRBD1 matching 9 bases. Germline values: CDR1 SGDLS, CDR2 YYNGEE. V lost 4 bases and J lost 6; bases outside the gene matches: 5. This CDR3 spans 13 amino acids. The CDR3 DNA follows: TGTGCCAGCAGCTTACGACAGGGGGGCGAGCAGTACTTC. Encoded protein: CASSLRQGGEQYF.

The CDR3, as DNA: TGTGCCAGCAGCTTAACGGGCAGGAGAGGGCCTGCGGGCCAAGAGACCCAGTACTTC. The encoded protein is CASSLTGRRGPAGQETQYF. The chain employs TRBV7-3 and TRBJ2-5; a weak D match, TRBD2 (5 bases). Germline V gene sequence: CDR1 SGHTA, CDR2 FQGTGA. V was pared by 0 bases and J by 1 base, with 21 bases between. The CDR3 covers 19 residues.

This clone appeared once. The chain uses TRBV4-3 and TRBJ2-1; 11 bases line up with TRBD2. The V and J ends lost 4 bases and 9 bases, in that order; junction bases with no gene match: 5. The germline CDR1 and CDR2 sequences are LGHNA and YSLEER. The CDR3 is made up of 14 amino acids. The CDR3 region has the DNA TGCGCCAGCAGCCGAACTAGCGGGAGCGGTGAGCAGTTCTTC. It yields the protein CASSRTSGSGEQFF.

The rearrangement joins TRBV12-3 or TRBV12-4 to TRBJ2-2; D unclear. There are 13 residues in the CDR3. Trimming stripped 6 bases from V and 5 bases from J, with 10 bases between. CDR3: CASSLVGTGELFF. CDR3 bases: TGTGCCAGCAGCCTGGTCGGGACCGGGGAGCTGTTTTTT.

The rearrangement joins TRBV3-1 (or the pseudogene TRBV3-2) to TRBJ2-2; TRBD1 matches at 7 bases. Germline V gives CDR1 LGHDT, CDR2 YNNKEL (reference sequence). Trimming removed 3 bases from V and 3 bases from J; junction bases left unmatched: 7. The CDR3 is made up of 16 amino acids. CDR3 amino acids: CASSQTGYRDTGELFF. The DNA for the CDR3 is TGTGCCAGCAGCCAGACAGGGTATCGGGACACCGGGGAGCTGTTTTTT.

This chain joins TRBV27 and TRBJ2-1; TRBD1 aligns across 7 bases. The CDR3 contains 14 residues. V gave up 5 bases and J gave up 5 bases; unmatched junction bases: 6. Per the germline V gene, CDR1 is MNHEY and CDR2 is SMNVEV (reference sequence). Here the CDR3 reads CASSTGTVNNEQFF. The CDR3 DNA reads as TGTGCCAGCAGTACCGGGACAGTCAACAATGAGCAGTTCTTC.

The chain carries TRBV3-1 (or the pseudogene TRBV3-2) and TRBJ1-2, with 8 positions matching TRBD1. CDR1 is LGHDT, CDR2 YNNKEL, per germline (reference sequence). The length of the CDR3 is 13 residues. Trimming took 6 bases from V and 6 from J; bases not matched to a gene: 6. This CDR3 is CASRSRGPHGYTF. The CDR3 DNA reads as TGTGCCAGCAGATCCAGGGGGCCCCATGGCTACACCTTC.

The chain is built from TRBV6-5 and TRBJ2-7, with 12 bases matching TRBD2. The V and J ends lost 7 bases and 2 bases, in that order; junction bases with no gene match: 3. This CDR3 is 14 amino acids long. Germline CDR1 is MNHEY and CDR2 is SVGAGI. Written as DNA, the CDR3 is TGTGCCAGCAACCTAGCGGGAGGGCCCTACGAGCAGTACTTC. It translates to CASNLAGGPYEQYF.

This rearrangement joins TRBV11-3 to TRBJ2-7, with a tentative D call TRBD2 (5 bases). The V and J ends lost 3 bases and 0 bases respectively, with 9 bases between them. The CDR3 is made up of 14 amino acids. From germline, CDR1 is SGHNT and CDR2 YENEEA. This chain's CDR3 is CASSFAGNSYEQYF. For the CDR3, the DNA is TGTGCCAGCAGCTTCGCCGGGAACTCCTACGAGCAGTACTTC.

The chain couples TRBV15 to TRBJ1-6, with 9 bases fitting TRBD1. V trimming: 3 bases; J trimming: 7 bases; junction bases outside the gene matches: 4. Looked up from germline, CDR1 is LNHNV and CDR2 is YYDKDF (reference sequence). This CDR3 is 15 amino acids long. The CDR3 coding sequence is TGTGCCACCAGCAGCGGAGGGACAGGGAATTCACCCCTCCACTTT. It codes for CATSSGGTGNSPLHF. The variable domain in full, completed from reference TRBV15 and TRBJ1-6, reads DAMVIQNPRYQVTQFGKPVTLSCSQTLNHNVMYWYQQKSSQAPKLLFHYYDKDFNNEADTPDNFQSRRPNTSFCFLDIRSPGLGDTAMYLCATSSGGTGNSPLHFGNGTRLTVT.

The J gene is TRBJ1-2, the V gene TRBV6-2 or TRBV6-3; no clear D gene. Trimming stripped 5 bases from V and 0 bases from J, with 10 bases between. CDR1 MNHEY and CDR2 SVGEGT come from the germline V gene. The CDR3 length is 14 residues. CDR3 sequence (DNA): TGTGCCAGCAGTCAGCGGACCCCTAACTATGGCTACACCTTC. This encodes CASSQRTPNYGYTF.

Remarks on this clone: Germline is not matched at one junction end, which may reflect a read error. The chain recombines TRBV15 with TRBJ1-1, with D hard to call. The length of the CDR3 is 12 residues. Per the germline V gene, CDR1 is LNHNV and CDR2 is YYDKDF (reference sequence). Here the CDR3 reads CATSRGRTEAFF. Written as DNA, the CDR3 is TGTGCCACCAGTAGAGGGAGAACTGAAGCTTTCTTT.

This clone is a singleton in its sample. The chain links TRBV11-2 to TRBJ1-5, with D perhaps TRBD1 (5 bases). Germline loops: CDR1 SGHAT, CDR2 FQNNGV. The CDR3 consists of 12 residues. Deletions cut 5 bases from V and 15 bases from J, with 17 bases between. CDR3 region: CASSTQWQGGHF. In DNA form, the CDR3 reads TGTGCCAGCAGCACGCAGTGGCAGGGAGGGCATTTT. Complete variable domain (other parts from reference TRBV11-2 and TRBJ1-5): EAGVAQSPRYKIIEKRQSVAFWCNPISGHATLYWYQQILGQGPKLLIQFQNNGVVDDSQLPKDRFSAERLKGVDSTLKIQPAKLEDSAVYLCASSTQWQGGHFGDGTRLSIL.

The chain uses TRBV19 and TRBJ1-5, with D possibly matching TRBD1 (5 bases). V was cut by 6 bases and J by 5 bases, with 11 bases left in between. CDR1 and CDR2 from the germline V gene are LNHDA and SQIVND (reference sequence). The CDR3 has 13 amino acids. The CDR3 region has the DNA TGTGCCAGTAGGATCGGGGGGGATCAGCCCCAGCATTTT. The encoded protein is CASRIGGDQPQHF.

This chain connects TRBV28 to TRBJ2-4; D might be TRBD1 (6 bases). The germline CDR1 and CDR2 sequences are MDHEN and SYDVKM. This CDR3 contains 14 residues. Trimming removed 0 bases at V and 6 bases at J, with 9 bases between. The chain's CDR3 is CASSLWTDRNIQYF. Here the CDR3 DNA reads TGTGCCAGCAGTTTATGGACGGACAGAAACATTCAGTACTTC.

This clone was seen more than once but under ten times. The J gene is TRBJ1-1, the V gene TRBV6-4, with D hard to call. Trimming removed 4 bases from V and 3 bases from J, with 9 bases in between. The length of the CDR3 is 13 residues. The germline CDR1 and CDR2 sequences are MRHNA and SNTAGT. The CDR3 loop reads CASSAKEDTEAFF. CDR3 DNA sequence: TGTGCCAGCAGTGCCAAAGAGGACACTGAAGCTTTCTTT.

The chain couples TRBV5-1 to TRBJ1-4, with 7 bases fitting TRBD1. After removal of 0 bases from V and 5 bases from J, the junction contained 4 bases not matched to a gene. The germline gives CDR1 SGHRS, CDR2 YFSETQ. CDR3 length: 15 residues. CDR3 protein: CASSLEAGGNEKLFF. CDR3 DNA: TGCGCCAGCAGCTTGGAAGCAGGGGGAAATGAAAAACTGTTTTTT.

This clone has a single count. The chain links TRBV10-3 to TRBJ2-7; 11 bases are a match to TRBD1. The CDR3 covers 15 residues. Germline CDR1 and CDR2: ENHRY and SYGVKD. V was clipped by 6 bases and J by 4 bases; unmatched bases: 8. This chain's CDR3 is CAIRSGTGGTYEQYF. The CDR3 nucleotides are TGTGCCATCAGATCCGGGACAGGGGGAACGTACGAGCAGTACTTC.

This clone was seen once. The chain recombines TRBV19 with TRBJ1-2, with TRBD1 as a possible D gene (5 bases). V lost 5 bases to trimming and J lost 5 bases, with 21 bases between them. Germline V gives CDR1 LNHDA, CDR2 SQIVND (reference sequence). The CDR3 has 16 residues. CDR3 DNA sequence: TGTGCCAGTAGTGTACATCCCCGACAGTCTGCTTATGGCTACACCTTC. This encodes CASSVHPRQSAYGYTF.

The rearrangement uses TRBV24-1 and TRBJ2-1; 10 bases match TRBD2. The CDR3 loop spans 17 amino acids. The V segment lost 4 bases and the J segment 4 bases; nucleotides outside the gene matches: 9. The germline V gene encodes CDR1 KGHDR and CDR2 SFDVKD. The CDR3 DNA sequence: TGTGCCACCAGTGACCCCTCTAGCGGGAGAGGGTACAATGAGCAGTTCTTC. The encoded protein is CATSDPSSGRGYNEQFF.

This chain uses TRBV12-5 with TRBJ2-3, with a possible D match to TRBD1 (6 bases). Per the germline V gene, CDR1 is LGHNT and CDR2 is FRNRAP. V gave up 6 bases and J gave up 4 bases, with 11 bases separating them. The CDR3 sequence is 13 residues long. Here the CDR3 DNA reads TGTGCTAGTGGCTCAGGGGTTTCAGATACGCAGTATTTT. This translates into CASGSGVSDTQYF.